This is a list of T cell receptor beta chains from one sample in a study of cytomegalovirus exposure and HLA in healthy donors. Sequencing used immunoSEQ multiplex PCR; TCRdb keeps in-frame clones, though not all of them. The sample lists around 130,000 clones, approximately 91% occurring once. Sequencing was done on a sample of PBMCs. The receptors come from a man aged 25-45 years in good health and CMV-seronegative. Both conserved end residues are part of each CDR3. A D gene is named only where the DNA matches it firmly. Clone size is shown for a subset of rows, as once, few, many or a class of expanded clone.

TRBJ2-7 | NA | NA | TRBV5-4 | CASSLGGPRNEQYF | TGTGCCAGCAGCTTGGGGGGCCCAAGAAACGAGCAGTACTTC
TRBJ2-1 | TRBD2 | NA | TRBV6-4 | CASSDVGGSSNEQFF | TGTGCCAGCAGTGACGTGGGAGGGTCTTCCAATGAGCAGTTCTTC
TRBJ1-4 | NA | NA | TRBV15 | CATSRMDGGGIEKLFF | TGTGCCACCAGCCGTATGGATGGGGGAGGGATTGAAAAACTGTTTTTT
TRBJ2-6 | TRBD1 | NA | TRBV30 | CASAYRGPRGANVLTF | TGTGCCTCGGCGTACAGGGGGCCGCGGGGGGCCAACGTCCTGACTTTC
TRBJ2-7 | NA | NA | TRBV18 | CASSPTAGYEQYF | TGTGCCAGCTCACCTACTGCGGGGTACGAGCAGTACTTC
TRBJ2-3 | TRBD2 | NA | TRBV7-9 | CASSQAGPDTQYF | TGTGCCAGCAGCCAAGCGGGACCAGATACGCAGTATTTT
TRBJ1-6 | TRBD1 | NA | TRBV9 | CASSAPGTGGAGSPLHF | TGTGCCAGCAGCGCCCCCGGGACAGGGGGCGCAGGTTCACCCCTCCACTTT
TRBJ2-7 | TRBD2 | NA | TRBV7-2 | CASSFERGYSYEQYF | TGTGCCAGCAGCTTCGAGCGGGGGTACTCCTACGAGCAGTACTTC
TRBJ2-5 | NA | NA | TRBV7-8 | CASSLTAGESGETQYF | TGTGCCAGCAGCTTAACGGCTGGGGAGTCAGGCGAGACCCAGTACTTC
TRBJ1-2 | TRBD1 | NA | TRBV5-4 | CASSSGTVDDYTF | TGTGCCAGCAGCTCGGGGACAGTGGATGACTACACCTTC
TRBJ1-2 | NA | NA | TRBV19 | CASSPRGKTYGYTF | TGTGCCAGTAGTCCCAGGGGCAAGACCTATGGCTACACCTTC
TRBJ2-5 | TRBD2 | NA | TRBV7-9 | CASRPGLAYETQYF | TGTGCCAGCAGACCTGGACTAGCGTACGAGACCCAGTACTTC
TRBJ2-7 | NA | NA | TRBV9 | CASSGADPLSYEQYF | TGTGCCAGCAGCGGGGCAGATCCCCTCTCCTACGAGCAGTACTTC
TRBJ2-7 | NA | NA | TRBV7-3 | CASSLMVSVSYEQYF | TGTGCCAGCAGCTTAATGGTGAGCGTCTCCTACGAGCAGTACTTC
TRBJ2-2 | TRBD2 | once | TRBV11-3 | CASSGAGELTGELFF | TGTGCCAGCAGCGGGGCGGGAGAATTGACCGGGGAGCTGTTTTTT
TRBJ2-7 | TRBD1 | NA | TRBV6-8 | CASTLHKDRATYEQYF | TGTGCCAGCACTCTCCATAAGGACAGGGCTACGTACGAGCAGTACTTC
TRBJ1-1 | TRBD1 | NA | TRBV6-1 | CASMTPGGLTEAFF | TGTGCCAGCATGACCCCAGGGGGCCTCACTGAAGCTTTCTTT
TRBJ2-7 | TRBD1 | NA | TRBV12-5 | CASAQGQSYEQYF | TGTGCTAGTGCCCAGGGACAGAGCTACGAGCAGTACTTC
TRBJ1-3 | TRBD1 | NA | TRBV6-6 | CASTVQGAAGNTIYF | TGTGCCAGCACCGTACAGGGGGCCGCTGGAAACACCATATATTTT
TRBJ2-7 | NA | NA | TRBV10-1 | CASSGHNTGSYEQYF | TGCGCCAGCAGTGGCCACAATACAGGGTCCTACGAGCAGTACTTC
TRBJ2-5 | TRBD1 | NA | TRBV2 | CASTWDREETQYF | TGTGCCAGCACCTGGGACAGGGAAGAGACCCAGTACTTC
TRBJ1-5 | NA | NA | TRBV21-1 | CASRKDTNNQPQHF | TGTGCCAGCAGGAAAGACACGAACAATCAGCCCCAGCATTTT
TRBJ1-1 | NA | NA | TRBV30 | CAWSPGKVRGGNTEAFF | TGTGCCTGGAGTCCAGGCAAAGTTCGGGGGGGAAACACTGAAGCTTTCTTT
TRBJ2-1 | TRBD2 | NA | TRBV5-1 | CASSLAGGSSYNEQFF | TGCGCCAGCAGCTTGGCGGGGGGGAGCTCCTACAATGAGCAGTTCTTC
TRBJ2-5 | NA | NA | TRBV19 | CASSTSGLEETQYF | TGTGCCAGTAGTACGTCGGGGTTGGAGGAGACCCAGTACTTC
TRBJ2-2 | TRBD2 | NA | TRBV5-1 | CASSYGTSALHTGELFF | TGCGCCAGCAGCTATGGGACTAGCGCACTTCACACCGGGGAGCTGTTTTTT
TRBJ2-5 | NA | NA | TRBV29-1 | CSVAAGTETQYF | TGCAGCGTTGCGGCGGGAACGGAGACCCAGTACTTC
TRBJ2-5 | TRBD2 | NA | TRBV19 | CASTARGSQETQYF | TGTGCCAGTACGGCGCGGGGGAGTCAAGAGACCCAGTACTTC